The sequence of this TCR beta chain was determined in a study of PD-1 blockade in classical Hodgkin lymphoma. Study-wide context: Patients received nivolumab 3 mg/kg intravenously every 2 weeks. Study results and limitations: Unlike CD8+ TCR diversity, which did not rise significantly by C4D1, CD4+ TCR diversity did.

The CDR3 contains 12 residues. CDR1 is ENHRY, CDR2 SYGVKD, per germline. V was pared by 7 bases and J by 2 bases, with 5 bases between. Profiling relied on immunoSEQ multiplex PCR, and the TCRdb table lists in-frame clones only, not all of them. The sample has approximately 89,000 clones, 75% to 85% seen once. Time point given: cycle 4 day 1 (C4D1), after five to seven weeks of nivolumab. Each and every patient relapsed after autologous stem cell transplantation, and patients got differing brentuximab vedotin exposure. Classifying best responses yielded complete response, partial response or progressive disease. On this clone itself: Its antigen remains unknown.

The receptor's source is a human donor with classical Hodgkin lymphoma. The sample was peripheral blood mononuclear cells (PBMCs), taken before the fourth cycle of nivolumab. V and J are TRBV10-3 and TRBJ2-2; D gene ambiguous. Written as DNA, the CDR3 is TGTGCCATCATGGGAAACACCGGGGAGCTGTTTTTT. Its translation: CAIMGNTGELFF.